This T cell receptor beta chain was recorded in a study of OX40 agonist ivuxolimab in advanced cancers. A note on the overall study: Ivuxolimab was a fully human IgG2 agonistic monoclonal antibody targeting the costimulatory receptor OX40 (CD134). Intravenous ivuxolimab was administered to patients every 2 weeks at six dose levels: 0.01, 0.1, 0.3, 1.5, 3 and 10 mg/kg. Of the roughly 52 dose-escalation patients, hepatocellular carcinoma was present in approximately 20, melanoma in approximately 15, renal cell carcinoma in 9 and head and neck cancer in 9. In the dose-escalation cohort, around four fifths of patients were male, and the mean age was approximately 60 years, with a range of 23 to 79. Patients were allowed to have had prior anti-PD-1, anti-PD-L1 or anti-CTLA-4 therapy, and approximately 40% of the dose-escalation patients had previously received checkpoint inhibitors. Partial responses occurred in three dose-escalation patients, of whom one had hepatocellular carcinoma and two had cutaneous melanoma. The point of sequencing TCRbeta in the periphery was to test whether ivuxolimab changed TCR sequence diversity and drove clonal T-cell expansion. The monotherapy dose-escalation portion (N ≈ 56 patients) of the phase I ivuxolimab trial is reported in the paper. What the study reported, not specific to this receptor: After ivuxolimab, expanded clones were on average more numerous among CD8+ T cells than among CD4+ T cells. Low levels of normalized T-cell clonal expansion were also shown by some nonresponding patients. In partial responders in the 0.1-3.0 mg/kg groups, normalized peripheral clonal expansion was found to be among the lowest, especially among CD8+ T cells. At doses of 0.1 to 3.0 mg/kg, clonal expansion of both CD4+ and CD8+ blood T cells was observed from baseline to week 6. Which antigens the clonally expanded peripheral T cells were specific for was not determined.

Remarks on this clone: What antigen it recognizes has not been identified. No clone much larger than this one lies a single base away; base qualities are absent.

Unmatched junction bases come to 5, with V trimmed by 0 bases and J by 2 bases. Measured from the cysteine to the phenylalanine, the CDR3 is 16 residues long. Kept here is only the CDR3 DNA, which spans 48 bases and is read in frame from base 1. CDR1 and CDR2, looked up from the germline V gene, are SGHRS and YFSETQ. The trial excluded patients who had a history of autoimmune disease or who were on systemic immunosuppression. Peripheral blood for TCR sequencing was collected from all dose cohorts at baseline, on cycle 4 day 1, and on cycle 7 day 1. The samples were taken from a phase I, first-in-human, multicenter, open-label dose-escalation trial of ivuxolimab. Adults with locally advanced or metastatic melanoma, renal cell, hepatocellular, or head and neck squamous cell carcinoma were enrolled in the trial. Before TCR sequencing, CD4+ T cells and CD8+ T cells were sorted from peripheral blood as separate populations.

Genomic DNA was isolated from the sorted cells so that the TCRbeta CDR3 region could be sequenced. TCRbeta CDR3 regions were sequenced using the immunoSEQ Assay. This immuneACCESS table, as held by TCRdb, lists in-frame sequences with V and J called but not all clones. Of the missing ones, under half trace to an unresolved V gene in checked studies; the others have no known cause. In all, the sample holds 60,000 to 65,000 clones, and over 75% of those were seen once. Jointly, the top ten make up approximately 11% of the sample. The origin of this receptor is an adult with an advanced solid tumor such as melanoma, head and neck, liver or kidney cancer. Here the chain combines TRBV5-1 and TRBJ1-2, with 9 middle bases fitting TRBD1. This material consisted of CD4+ or CD8+ T cells sorted from blood, taken in a trial of the OX40 agonist ivuxolimab. The CDR3 sequence is CASSLGGQGRNYGYTF. The DNA is TGCGCCAGCAGCTTGGGGGGACAGGGAAGAAACTATGGCTACACCTTC.